The rows below give T cell receptor beta chains drawn from one sample of a study of T cells in Graves' hyperthyroidism and ophthalmopathy. TCRdb analysed the multiplex PCR reads with MiXCR anew, one entry per CDR3 protein. The sample has fewer than 400,000 distinct CDR3 sequences, around a sixth seen once. The specimen sequenced was blood. Receptor source: a woman aged 18-29 years with Graves' hyperthyroidism that later progressed to Graves' ophthalmopathy. CDR3s leave out the opening cysteine and the closing phenylalanine or tryptophan.

V gene	J gene	CDR3 protein
TRBV19	TRBJ1-6	ATMGQGNSPLH
TRBV7-8	TRBJ1-5	ASSLLLADQPQH
TRBV20-1	TRBJ2-7	SARSSITYEQY
TRBV5-1	TRBJ2-3	ASISASRDTQY
TRBV7-2	TRBJ1-5	ASSLGGTQH
TRBV25-1	TRBJ2-3	ASSVAGGTDTQY
TRBV12-3/TRBV12-4	TRBJ2-7	ASPPPGTPHRLGYEQY
TRBV5-4	TRBJ1-2	ASSGPGQGRLNNYGYT
TRBV28	TRBJ1-1	ASSPMLILGTANTEAF
TRBV5-1	TRBJ2-1	ASSLGIRGSYNEQF
TRBV15	TRBJ2-2	ATSRDYTGELF
TRBV27	TRBJ1-5	ASSPEGPLANQPQH
TRBV13	TRBJ2-7	ASSLDSGATYEQY
TRBV6-1	TRBJ2-5	ASSESIQDVTETQY
TRBV7-3	TRBJ1-2	ASSKQGAQDDYGYT
TRBV7-2	TRBJ2-1	ASSSGTGGTYEQF
TRBV7-8	TRBJ2-7	ASSSRLAGGVDEQY
TRBV24-1	TRBJ1-1	ATSDATGHTEAF
TRBV30	TRBJ1-1	AWSVLEGMAF
TRBV5-1	TRBJ2-2	ASSLMTPGELF